Listed below are T cell receptor beta chains from one sample, sequenced in a study of T cell repertoires in cytomegalovirus infection. MiXCR was run by TCRdb on the reads, yielding one entry per CDR3 protein. The table has about 530,000 distinct CDR3 sequences, 26% seen once. The sequenced sample consisted of PBMCs. The receptors were gathered from a human donor in good health (CMV status not recorded). Some clones in this sample may be carry-over from other donors' samples. Both conserved end residues are part of each CDR3. The D gene is left open where the match is weak. Clone size is given for some rows only: seen once, a few or many times, or a class if the clone is expanded.

CDR3: CASRLSIVLYNEQFF
DNA: TGTGCCAGCAGACTCTCTATAGTCCTCTACAATGAGCAGTTCTTC
V: TRBV7-2
J: TRBJ2-1
size: many
D: .

CDR3: CASSLDVDSNEQFF
DNA: TGCGCCAGCAGCTTGGACGTGGACAGCAATGAGCAGTTCTTC
V: TRBV5-1
J: TRBJ2-1
size: few
D: .

CDR3: CASSYSNTEAFF
DNA: TGTGCCAGCAGCTATTCGAACACTGAAGCTTTCTTT
V: TRBV7-2
J: TRBJ1-1
size: many
D: .

CDR3: CASSHPGRDRVNQPQHF
DNA: TGCGCCAGCAGCCACCCCGGGCGGGACAGGGTCAATCAGCCCCAGCATTTT
V: TRBV4-1
J: TRBJ1-5
size: few
D: TRBD1

CDR3: CASSPRLSGYGGEQFF
DNA: TGTGCCAGTAGTCCCCGACTATCGGGATATGGAGGTGAGCAGTTCTTC
V: TRBV19
J: TRBJ2-1
size: .
D: .

CDR3: CASSILTGGRSLRETQYF
DNA: TGTGCCAGTAGTATTCTAACGGGCGGGAGGTCCCTCCGAGAGACCCAGTACTTC
V: TRBV19
J: TRBJ2-5
size: few
D: TRBD2

CDR3: CASSSRDDRETQYF
DNA: TGTGCCAGCAGCTCCCGCGACGACCGAGAGACCCAGTACTTC
V: TRBV7-9
J: TRBJ2-5
size: many
D: .

CDR3: CASLAEGPRETQYF
DNA: TGTGCCAGCCTGGCCGAGGGGCCGCGGGAGACCCAGTACTTC
V: TRBV28
J: TRBJ2-5
size: .
D: .

CDR3: CASSLGPVASGLTYEQYF
DNA: TGTGCCAGCAGCTTAGGTCCTGTGGCTAGCGGGTTGACCTACGAGCAGTACTTC
V: TRBV7-6
J: TRBJ2-7
size: once
D: TRBD2

CDR3: CASRVYRSGANVLTF
DNA: TGTGCCAGCAGGGTCTATCGCTCTGGGGCCAACGTCCTGACTTTC
V: TRBV12-3/TRBV12-4
J: TRBJ2-6
size: .
D: .

CDR3: CASSGRLGNTIYF
DNA: TGTGCCAGTAGCGGACGATTGGGGAACACCATATATTTT
V: TRBV19
J: TRBJ1-3
size: few
D: .

CDR3: CASSWAGGTNTGELFF
DNA: TGTGCCAGCAGCTGGGCCGGGGGGACTAACACCGGGGAGCTGTTTTTT
V: TRBV11-2
J: TRBJ2-2
size: few
D: TRBD2

CDR3: CASSFDLTSDEQFF
DNA: TGTGCCAGCAGCTTTGACCTTACTAGCGATGAGCAGTTCTTC
V: TRBV5-4
J: TRBJ2-1
size: few
D: TRBD2

CDR3: CSASENQETQYF
DNA: TGCAGTGCTAGCGAGAACCAAGAGACCCAGTACTTC
V: TRBV20-1
J: TRBJ2-5
size: few
D: .

CDR3: CASSGVSPGELFF
DNA: TGTGCCAGCAGCGGCGTTTCCCCCGGGGAGCTGTTTTTT
V: TRBV2
J: TRBJ2-2
size: many
D: .

CDR3: CASSFTEARAEAFF
DNA: TGTGCCAGCAGTTTTACGGAGGCGAGGGCTGAAGCTTTCTTT
V: TRBV28
J: TRBJ1-1
size: .
D: .

CDR3: CASSYRGGQVTDTQYF
DNA: TGTGCCAGCAGTTACAGGGGGGGACAGGTCACAGATACGCAGTATTTT
V: TRBV6-5
J: TRBJ2-3
size: few
D: .

CDR3: CASSYSSRRAYEQYF
DNA: TGTGCCAGCAGTTACTCGAGTCGGCGAGCCTACGAGCAGTACTTC
V: TRBV6-6
J: TRBJ2-7
size: few
D: .